This T cell receptor (beta chain) was sequenced for a study of T-cell memory formation after mild COVID-19. Looked up from germline, CDR1 is SGHNT and CDR2 is YYREEE (reference sequence). The V end lost 0 bases, the J end lost 5 bases, and 15 bases lay between the germline ends. CDR3 length: 16 residues. TCRdb processed the 5' RACE reads anew with MiXCR; each CDR3 protein has one entry. The table shows 400,000 to 450,000 distinct CDR3 sequences, with more than 15% occurring only once. The sequence was obtained from a man between 18 and 35 years old who had mild COVID-19 (a few samples of this study predate the infection). Cell type and time point are not known. Source material: PBMCs or a T cell subset sorted from them (not recorded which). The V and J genes are TRBV5-4 and TRBJ2-1; TRBD2 might be the D (5 bases). The CDR3 region is CASSLAGLPKDNEQFF. CDR3 nucleotides: TGTGCCAGCAGCTTGGCCGGACTCCCCAAAGACAATGAGCAGTTCTTC.